These 31 T cell receptor beta chains originate from one sample sequenced in a study of blood T cell repertoires in COVID-19. Using immunoSEQ multiplex PCR, the repertoire was profiled, and TCRdb retains in-frame clones only, with some absent. The top ten hold roughly 1.4% of the sample, which has 410,000 or so clones, 86% seen once. Sequencing used peripheral blood. The receptors originated from a woman aged 25-40 years with active or convalescent COVID-19.

Only one count was recorded for this clone. The genes are TRBV20-1 and TRBJ1-5; D is ambiguous. Germline V gene lookup returns CDR1 DFQATT and CDR2 SNEGSKA (reference sequence). V was trimmed by 3 bases and J by 0 bases, leaving 9 bases between them. The CDR3 has 14 amino acids. The CDR3 DNA reads as TGCAGTGCTAGTTCCGGGGATAGCAATCAGCCCCAGCATTTT. Translated: CSASSGDSNQPQHF.

V gene TRBV6-5 combines with J gene TRBJ1-2; 7 nucleotides match TRBD1. V gave up 6 bases and J gave up 2 bases; unmatched junction bases: 6. Looked up from germline, CDR1 is MNHEY and CDR2 is SVGAGI. The CDR3 contains 14 residues. CDR3 coding DNA: TGTGCCAGCAGGGGACAGTACCCGAACTATGGCTACACCTTC. This codes for CASRGQYPNYGYTF.

This chain links TRBV2 with TRBJ1-1; perhaps TRBD1 as D (5 bases). Per the germline V gene, CDR1 is SNHLY and CDR2 is FYNNEI. The ends were cut back, 5 bases at V and 4 bases at J, with 20 bases in the middle. The CDR3 is 16 residues long. The CDR3 loop is CASSRAGREGSTEAFF. The CDR3 nucleotides read TGTGCCAGCAGTCGAGCGGGCAGAGAGGGGAGCACTGAAGCTTTCTTT. The full variable domain, in which reference TRBV2 and TRBJ1-1 provide the parts outside the CDR3, is EPEVTQTPSHQVTQMGQEVILRCVPISNHLYFYWYRQILGQKVEFLVSFYNNEISEKSEIFDDQFSVERPDGSNFTLKIRSTKLEDSAMYFCASSRAGREGSTEAFFGQGTRLTVV.

In this sample, this clone turned up once. The rearrangement links TRBV7-7 to TRBJ2-1; 8 bases fit TRBD2. The CDR3 loop spans 16 amino acids. Germline trimming cut 4 bases from V and 14 bases from J; bases unmatched to any gene: 19. Germline assignment: CDR1 SSHAT and CDR2 FNYEAQ (reference sequence). The CDR3 DNA follows: TGTGCCAGCAGCTCGACAGCGGCGGAGGCGGGAGGAGTCAAGTTCTTC. This codes for CASSSTAAEAGGVKFF.

This clone was found once. The genes are TRBV4-2 and TRBJ2-7, with unresolved D. The V gene lost 0 bases and the J gene lost 4 bases, with 7 bases spanning the gap. The germline gives CDR1 LGHNA, CDR2 YNFKEQ. This CDR3 has 13 residues. CDR3 DNA sequence: TGTGCCAGCAGCCAAGACGTCGGGTACGAGCAGTACTTC. Its protein is CASSQDVGYEQYF.

This chain joins TRBV5-5 and TRBJ2-7, with TRBD2 identical over 11 bases. Germline V lookup: CDR1 SGHKS, CDR2 YYEKEE (reference sequence). CDR3 length: 17 residues. Trimming removed 0 bases from V and 0 bases from J; junction bases left unmatched: 5. The CDR3 spells CASSLEGLAESSYEQYF. The CDR3 region has the DNA TGTGCCAGCAGCTTGGAGGGACTAGCGGAGAGCTCCTACGAGCAGTACTTC. The full variable domain, in which reference TRBV5-5 and TRBJ2-7 provide the parts outside the CDR3, is DAGVTQSPTHLIKTRGQQVTLRCSPISGHKSVSWYQQVLGQGPQFIFQYYEKEERGRGNFPDRFSARQFPNYSSELNVNALLLGDSALYLCASSLEGLAESSYEQYFGPGTRLTVT.

This clone has just one count. The chain is built from TRBV4-1 and TRBJ2-3; TRBD1 is a possible D gene (5 bases). This CDR3 has 14 residues. In germline, CDR1 is MGHRA, CDR2 YSYEKL. The V end was cut by 4 bases, the J end by 0 bases, with 8 bases between. The CDR3 here is CASSLDTSTDTQYF. The CDR3 DNA follows: TGCGCCAGCAGCCTGGACACTAGCACAGATACGCAGTATTTT.

This chain links TRBV6-5 with TRBJ2-5, with D unresolved. The V gene's germline CDR1 is MNHEY and CDR2 SVGAGI. V lost 0 bases and J 1 base, leaving 12 bases between the germline ends. CDR3 length equals 16 residues. CDR3 sequence: CASSYSWAGLQETQYF. Written as DNA, the CDR3 is TGTGCCAGCAGTTACTCATGGGCAGGTCTCCAAGAGACCCAGTACTTC.

The chain is built from TRBV6-5 and TRBJ2-5; 11 bases line up with TRBD1. The CDR3 covers 15 residues. Per germline, CDR1 MNHEY and CDR2 SVGAGI. The J segment lost 6 bases and the V segment lost 6 bases, leaving 9 bases of the junction unmatched. CDR3 sequence reads: CASRPRTGGAQTQYF. The CDR3 DNA reads as TGTGCCAGCAGACCTCGGACAGGGGGCGCGCAGACCCAGTACTTC.

The V gene is TRBV29-1, the J gene TRBJ1-3; 7 bases are shared with TRBD1. The CDR3 has 10 amino acids. Per germline, CDR1 SQVTM and CDR2 ANQGSEA. With V trimmed by 8 bases and J by 10 bases, 5 bases remained unmatched. This chain's CDR3 is CSLDRFTIYF. In DNA form, the CDR3 reads TGCAGCCTGGACAGGTTTACCATATATTTT.

V and J are TRBV7-9 and TRBJ2-2; TRBD1 matches 7 bases. Trimming at V came to 5 bases and at J to 3 bases, leaving 3 bases not matched to a gene. The germline gives CDR1 SEHNR, CDR2 FQNEAQ (reference sequence). CDR3 length equals 14 residues. The CDR3 loop is CASSPTGDTGELFF. The DNA for the CDR3 is TGTGCCAGCAGCCCAACAGGGGACACCGGGGAGCTGTTTTTT. Looking up the rest from reference TRBV7-9 and TRBJ2-2 gives the full variable domain: DTGVSQNPRHKITKRGQNVTFRCDPISEHNRLYWYRQTLGQGPEFLTYFQNEAQLEKSRLLSDRFSAERPKGSFSTLEIQRTEQGDSAMYLCASSPTGDTGELFFGEGSRLTVL.

V usage is TRBV29-1 and J usage is TRBJ2-7; 8 positions agree with TRBD2. The CDR3 sequence is 15 residues long. CDR1 is SQVTM and CDR2 is ANQGSEA in the germline V gene. J was trimmed by 3 bases and V by 3 bases; bases with no gene match: 10. In DNA form, the CDR3 reads TGCAGCGTTGAGGAAGGGGAGACTAGCGACTACGAGCAGTACTTC. Amino acid sequence: CSVEEGETSDYEQYF.

The chain is built from TRBV6-5 and TRBJ1-2; 7 nucleotides agree with TRBD1. Germline assignment: CDR1 MNHEY and CDR2 SVGAGI. There are 11 residues in the CDR3. Trimming cost V 6 bases and J 14 bases; bases outside gene matches: 9. The CDR3 coding sequence is TGTGCCAGCAGGGGAATTGACAGGGAGACCTTC. Protein: CASRGIDRETF.

The chain uses TRBV4-2 and TRBJ1-2; D uncertain. Germline V lookup: CDR1 LGHNA, CDR2 YNFKEQ. V was pared by 0 bases and J by 4 bases, with 12 bases between. The CDR3 spans 15 residues. This CDR3 is CASSQDPGILYGYTF. The CDR3, as DNA: TGTGCCAGCAGCCAAGATCCGGGGATCCTCTATGGCTACACCTTC.

The chain recombines TRBV3-1 (or the pseudogene TRBV3-2) with TRBJ2-1; D ambiguous. Germline CDR1 reads LGHDT; CDR2 reads YNNKEL (reference sequence). The CDR3 spans 15 residues. V was shortened by 0 bases and J by 3 bases, with 9 bases between the two germline ends. CDR3 residues: CASSQDSQRYNEQFF. The CDR3 DNA follows: TGTGCCAGCAGCCAAGATAGCCAGCGCTACAATGAGCAGTTCTTC.

V is TRBV7-2 and J is TRBJ1-5; 8 bases match TRBD1. Germline trimming cut 4 bases from V and 3 bases from J; bases unmatched to any gene: 5. Looked up from germline, CDR1 is SGHTA and CDR2 is FQGNSA. CDR3 length equals 15 residues. The CDR3 region has the DNA TGTGCCAGCAGCTGGCGGACAGGGCTCAATCAGCCCCAGCATTTT. Encoded protein: CASSWRTGLNQPQHF.

This clone was counted a single time. The V call is TRBV6-6, the J call TRBJ1-4; 8 nucleotides agree with TRBD1. Germline CDR1 reads MNHNY; CDR2 reads SVGAGI (reference sequence). J lost 1 base, V lost 7 bases, and 5 bases had no gene match. This CDR3 spans 15 amino acids. DNA of the CDR3: TGTGCCAGCAAATTACAGGGGGGAACTAATGAAAAACTGTTTTTT. This sequence encodes CASKLQGGTNEKLFF.

This sequence joins TRBV7-2 and TRBJ2-7; D remains ambiguous. This CDR3 contains 12 residues. The V gene lost 8 bases and the J gene lost 6 bases, with 14 bases spanning the gap. Germline values: CDR1 SGHTA, CDR2 FQGNSA. This CDR3 reads CASWMWSGEQYF. CDR3 DNA: TGTGCCAGCTGGATGTGGTCGGGCGAGCAGTACTTC.

The rearrangement links TRBV4-1 to TRBJ1-1, with 7 bases that match TRBD1. Germline V CDR1 and CDR2: MGHRA, YSYEKL. The J segment lost 0 bases and the V segment lost 0 bases, leaving 7 bases of the junction unmatched. CDR3 length: 17 amino acids. CDR3: CASSQDPTGDMNTEAFF. DNA for the CDR3: TGCGCCAGCAGCCAAGATCCTACAGGGGACATGAACACTGAAGCTTTCTTT.

The chain couples TRBV12-3 or TRBV12-4 to TRBJ1-1; TRBD1 aligns across 9 bases. This CDR3 contains 12 residues. Trimming removed 7 bases from V and 10 bases from J; junction bases left unmatched: 7. The CDR3: CASTTSGQGAFF. CDR3 sequence (DNA): TGTGCCAGCACCACTTCGGGACAGGGAGCTTTCTTT.

The V and J genes are TRBV29-1 and TRBJ1-1; possible D gene TRBD1, 6 bases. Trimming removed 7 bases at V and 4 bases at J, with 13 bases between. The CDR3 runs to 12 residues. CDR1 is SQVTM and CDR2 is ANQGSEA in the germline V gene. The CDR3 nucleotides are TGCAGCGGGCGCCAGGGGATCACTGAAGCTTTCTTT. Amino acids: CSGRQGITEAFF.

For the CDR3, the DNA is TGCGCCAGCAGCCAGACAAGGGGGGGAGGCACTGAAGCTTTCTTT. This translates into CASSQTRGGGTEAFF. This chain links TRBV4-1 with TRBJ1-1, with D tentatively TRBD1 (6 bases). Trimming stripped 3 bases from V and 4 bases from J, with 15 bases between. The CDR3 has 15 residues. Germline V CDR1 and CDR2: MGHRA, YSYEKL.

J is TRBJ2-5 and V is TRBV6-5; 7 nucleotides agree with TRBD1. The CDR3 covers 15 residues. V was pared by 5 bases and J by 4 bases, with 10 bases of the junction left unmatched. Germline-derived CDR1 and CDR2 are MNHEY and SVGAGI. The CDR3 region is CASSPHKGGRETQYF. CDR3 coding DNA: TGTGCCAGCAGTCCCCATAAAGGGGGCCGAGAGACCCAGTACTTC.

This chain joins TRBV19 and TRBJ2-3; 10 nucleotides match TRBD2. Germline V gene lookup returns CDR1 LNHDA and CDR2 SQIVND (reference sequence). The CDR3 is 17 residues long. Trimming at V came to 3 bases and at J to 6 bases, leaving 12 bases not matched to a gene. CDR3 in DNA: TGTGCCAGTAGTATGGTGAGTGGGCTAGCGGGAGCTGATACGCAGTATTTT. Translation: CASSMVSGLAGADTQYF.

This chain links TRBV5-1 with TRBJ1-1, with 10 positions matching TRBD1. The CDR3 length is 15 residues. CDR1 SGHRS and CDR2 YFSETQ come from the germline V gene. V lost 2 bases, J lost 1 base, and 2 bases stayed unmatched. The CDR3 loop is CASSFGQGGNTEAFF. As DNA, the CDR3 is TGCGCCAGCAGCTTCGGACAGGGGGGGAACACTGAAGCTTTCTTT.

This clone has a single count. The chain has TRBV19 and TRBJ2-3; maybe TRBD2 (5 bases). The CDR3 has 14 residues. The V gene lost 3 bases and the J gene lost 5 bases, with 12 bases spanning the gap. CDR1 LNHDA and CDR2 SQIVND come from the germline V gene (reference sequence). CDR3 amino acids: CASSMGLAGDTQYF. CDR3 nucleotides: TGTGCCAGTAGTATGGGTCTGGCGGGAGATACGCAGTATTTT.

The CDR3 here is CASKFASGLNTGELFF. DNA for the CDR3: TGTGCCAGCAAGTTTGCTAGCGGGCTAAACACCGGGGAGCTGTTTTTT. The chain couples TRBV27 to TRBJ2-2; 8 nucleotides align to TRBD2. The CDR3 is made up of 16 amino acids. Trimming cost V 7 bases and J 2 bases; bases outside gene matches: 9. The germline gives CDR1 MNHEY, CDR2 SMNVEV (reference sequence).

This sequence joins TRBV5-1 and TRBJ1-6; 11 bases are shared with TRBD1. J gave up 5 bases and V 6 bases, and 7 bases lay outside the gene matches. CDR1 and CDR2 from the germline V gene are SGHRS and YFSETQ. The CDR3 consists of 16 residues. The CDR3 DNA follows: TGCGCCAGCACCGGCGGGACAGGGGGGGATAATTCACCCCTCCACTTT. Amino acids: CASTGGTGGDNSPLHF.

A single count supports this clone. The V call is TRBV15, the J call TRBJ1-1, with 9 nucleotides matching TRBD1. Germline V gives CDR1 LNHNV, CDR2 YYDKDF (reference sequence). The CDR3 totals 15 residues. V shed 3 bases and J 0 bases; nucleotides not matched to a gene: 2. The CDR3 DNA sequence: TGTGCCACCAGCAGGGGGACAGGGTTGAACACTGAAGCTTTCTTT. This translates into CATSRGTGLNTEAFF.

The chain uses TRBV11-2 and TRBJ2-1; D unresolved. The CDR3 covers 15 residues. V was pared by 3 bases and J by 0 bases, with 9 bases between. The V gene's germline CDR1 is SGHAT and CDR2 FQNNGV. The CDR3 region is CASSFERHSYNEQFF. CDR3 sequence (DNA): TGTGCCAGCAGCTTTGAGCGCCACTCCTACAATGAGCAGTTCTTC.

This chain connects TRBV6-1 to TRBJ1-5; D not certain. Trimming stripped 3 bases from V and 1 base from J, with 7 bases between. The CDR3 loop spans 14 amino acids. Germline loops: CDR1 MNHNS, CDR2 SASEGT. The CDR3 loop is CASSESRSNQPQHF. The CDR3, as DNA: TGTGCCAGCAGTGAGTCCAGGAGCAATCAGCCCCAGCATTTT.